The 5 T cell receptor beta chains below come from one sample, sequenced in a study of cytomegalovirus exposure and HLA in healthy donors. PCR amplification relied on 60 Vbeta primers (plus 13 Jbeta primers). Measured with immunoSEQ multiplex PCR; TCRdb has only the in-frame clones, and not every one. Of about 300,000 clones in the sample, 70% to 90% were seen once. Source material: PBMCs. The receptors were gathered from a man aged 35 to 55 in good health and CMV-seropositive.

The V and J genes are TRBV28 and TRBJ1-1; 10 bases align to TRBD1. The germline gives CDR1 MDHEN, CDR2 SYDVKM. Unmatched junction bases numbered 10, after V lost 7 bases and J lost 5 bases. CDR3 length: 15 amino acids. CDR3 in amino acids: CASTQSGQGLTEAFF. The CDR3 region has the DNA TGTGCCAGCACCCAATCGGGACAGGGGTTAACTGAAGCTTTCTTT. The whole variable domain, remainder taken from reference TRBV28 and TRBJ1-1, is DVKVTQSSRYLVKRTGEKVFLECVQDMDHENMFWYRQDPGLGLRLIYFSYDVKMKEKGDIPEGYSVSREKKERFSLILESASTNQTSMYLCASTQSGQGLTEAFFGQGTRLTVV.

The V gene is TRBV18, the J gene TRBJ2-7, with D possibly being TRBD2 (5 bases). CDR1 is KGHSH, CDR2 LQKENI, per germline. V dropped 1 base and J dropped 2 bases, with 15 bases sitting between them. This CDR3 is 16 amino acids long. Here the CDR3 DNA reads TGTGCCAGCTCACCACTACCGGGATCGGGAACCTACGAGCAGTACTTC. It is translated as CASSPLPGSGTYEQYF.

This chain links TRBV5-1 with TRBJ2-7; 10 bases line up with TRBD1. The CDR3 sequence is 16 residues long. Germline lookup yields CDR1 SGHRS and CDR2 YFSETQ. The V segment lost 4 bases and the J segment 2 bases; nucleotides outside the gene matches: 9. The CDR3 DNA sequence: TGCGCCAGCAGCCCCCAGGGACAGGGGACGACCTACGAGCAGTACTTC. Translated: CASSPQGQGTTYEQYF.

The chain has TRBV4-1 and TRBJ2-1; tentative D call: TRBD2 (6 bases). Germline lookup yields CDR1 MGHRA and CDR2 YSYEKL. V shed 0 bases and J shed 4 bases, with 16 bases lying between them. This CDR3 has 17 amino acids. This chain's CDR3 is CASSQEGGRSVYNEQFF. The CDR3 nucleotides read TGCGCCAGCAGCCAAGAAGGTGGGAGGTCCGTGTACAATGAGCAGTTCTTC.

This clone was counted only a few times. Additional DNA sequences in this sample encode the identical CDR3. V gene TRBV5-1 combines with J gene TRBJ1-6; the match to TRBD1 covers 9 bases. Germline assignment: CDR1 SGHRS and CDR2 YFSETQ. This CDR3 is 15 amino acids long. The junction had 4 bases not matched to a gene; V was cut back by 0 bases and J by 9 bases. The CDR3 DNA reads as TGCGCCAGCAGCTTGGCGGGACAGGGTAGTTCACCCCTCCACTTT. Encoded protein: CASSLAGQGSSPLHF.